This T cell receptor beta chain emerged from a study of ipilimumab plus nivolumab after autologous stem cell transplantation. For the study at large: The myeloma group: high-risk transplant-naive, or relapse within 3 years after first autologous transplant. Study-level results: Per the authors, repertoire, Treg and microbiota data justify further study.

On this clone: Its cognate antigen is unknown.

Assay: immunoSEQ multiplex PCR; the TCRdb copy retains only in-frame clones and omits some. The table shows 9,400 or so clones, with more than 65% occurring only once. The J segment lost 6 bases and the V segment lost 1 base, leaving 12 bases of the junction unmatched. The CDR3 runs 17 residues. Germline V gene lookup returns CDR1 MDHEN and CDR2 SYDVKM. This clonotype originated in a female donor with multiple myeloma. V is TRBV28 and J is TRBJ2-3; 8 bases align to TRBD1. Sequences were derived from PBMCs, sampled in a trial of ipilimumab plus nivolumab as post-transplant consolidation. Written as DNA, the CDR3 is TGTGCCAGCAGTTTATTCCCCACACAGGGGGGTTCGGATACGCAGTATTTT. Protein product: CASSLFPTQGGSDTQYF.